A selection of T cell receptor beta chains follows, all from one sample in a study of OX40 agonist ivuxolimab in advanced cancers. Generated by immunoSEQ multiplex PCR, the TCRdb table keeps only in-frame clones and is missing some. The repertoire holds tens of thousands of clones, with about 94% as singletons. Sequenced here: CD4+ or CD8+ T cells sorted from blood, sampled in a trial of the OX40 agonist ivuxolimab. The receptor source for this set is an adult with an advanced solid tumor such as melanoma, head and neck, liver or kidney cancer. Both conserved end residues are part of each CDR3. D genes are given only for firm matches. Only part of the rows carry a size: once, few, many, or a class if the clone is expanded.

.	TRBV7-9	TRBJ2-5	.	TGTGCCAGCAGCTTTACAGGGTCACCAGAAGAGACCCAGTACTTC	CASSFTGSPEETQYF
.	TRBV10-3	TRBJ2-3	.	TGTGCCCGGGCGGGGCGGGGAGGCACAGATACGCAGTATTTT	CARAGRGGTDTQYF
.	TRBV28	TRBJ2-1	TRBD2	TGTGCCAGCAGTCCCCCGGGACTAGCGAAAAATGAGCAGTTCTTC	CASSPPGLAKNEQFF
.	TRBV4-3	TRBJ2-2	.	TGCGCCAGCAGCCAAGGGCACCTCACCGGGGAGCTGTTTTTT	CASSQGHLTGELFF
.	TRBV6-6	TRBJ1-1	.	TGTGCCAGCATAGAAGGGAACACTGAAGCTTTCTTT	CASIEGNTEAFF
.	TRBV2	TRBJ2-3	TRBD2	TGTGCCAGCAGTGATCCCCTAGCGGGAGCTTTGGACTCAGATACGCAGTATTTT	CASSDPLAGALDSDTQYF
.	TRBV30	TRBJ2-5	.	TGTGCCTGGAGTGGGGGGGCTACAGGGGAAGAGACCCAGTACTTC	CAWSGGATGEETQYF
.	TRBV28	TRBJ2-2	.	TGTGCCAGCAGTTTGGGGTCCGCGAACACCGGGGAGCTGTTTTTT	CASSLGSANTGELFF
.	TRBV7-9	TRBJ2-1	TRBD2	TGTGCCAGCAGCTTAGTCTTCGGCCGACTAGCGGTCTACAATGAGCAGTTCTTC	CASSLVFGRLAVYNEQFF
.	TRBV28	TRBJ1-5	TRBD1	TGTGCCAGCAGTTCCGACAGGGCTCGAGGTTGGCAGCCCCAGCATTTT	CASSSDRARGWQPQHF
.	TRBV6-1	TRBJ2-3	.	TGTGCCAGCAGTGAAGACCGCAGTTACCGGGCAGATACGCAGTATTTT	CASSEDRSYRADTQYF
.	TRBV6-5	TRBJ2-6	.	TGTGCCAGCAGTTACTCGACGTTGTCTGGGGCCAACGTCCTGACTTTC	CASSYSTLSGANVLTF
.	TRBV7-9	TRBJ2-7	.	TGTGCCAGCAGCTTAGGATCCAATTACGAGCAGTACTTC	CASSLGSNYEQYF
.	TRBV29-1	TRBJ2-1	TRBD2	TGCAGCGTGGAATCTAGCGGGATCCTCAATGAGCAGTTCTTC	CSVESSGILNEQFF
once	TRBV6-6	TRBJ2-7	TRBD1	TGTGCCAGCAGTTACTCGGGACAGGGCTACGAGCAGTACTTC	CASSYSGQGYEQYF
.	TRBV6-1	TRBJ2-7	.	TGTGCCAGCAGTGACACCCCGCACTACGAGCAGTACTTC	CASSDTPHYEQYF
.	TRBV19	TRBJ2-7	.	TGTGCCAGTAGTCCCCGACAGGCATCCTACGAGCAGTACTTC	CASSPRQASYEQYF
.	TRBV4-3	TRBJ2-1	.	TGCGCCAGCAGCCAAGATAGGCGCGGTAATGAGCAGTTCTTC	CASSQDRRGNEQFF
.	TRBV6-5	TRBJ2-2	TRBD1	TGTGCCAGCAGTCGACAGGGGGAAATCGGGGAGCTGTTTTTT	CASSRQGEIGELFF
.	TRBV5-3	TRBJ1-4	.	TGTGCCAGAAGCGCAACACAGGGATCAACTAATGAAAAACTGTTTTTT	CARSATQGSTNEKLFF
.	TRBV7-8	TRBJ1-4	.	TGTGCCAGCAGGGGAGAGAGAGAAAAACTGTTTTTT	CASRGEREKLFF
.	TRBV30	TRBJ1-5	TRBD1	TGTGCCTCAGGACAGGGCGATCAGCCCCAGCATTTT	CASGQGDQPQHF
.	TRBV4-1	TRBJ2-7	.	TGCGCCAGCAGCCAAGAAGGGCGGGACTACGAGCAGTACTTC	CASSQEGRDYEQYF
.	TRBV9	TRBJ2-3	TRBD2	TGTGCCAGCAGCAAACTGGGACTAGCGGTCGGAGGCACAGATACGCAGTATTTT	CASSKLGLAVGGTDTQYF
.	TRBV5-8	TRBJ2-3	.	TGTGCCAGCAGCTCCGCGGACACGTTTTTAGGAGATACGCAGTATTTT	CASSSADTFLGDTQYF
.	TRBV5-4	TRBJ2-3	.	TGTGCCAGCAGCTTCAAGTTGGGCACAGATACGCAGTATTTT	CASSFKLGTDTQYF
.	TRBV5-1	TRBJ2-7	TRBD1	TGCGCCAGCCACCAAGGGACAGCCTCCTACGAGCAGTACTTC	CASHQGTASYEQYF
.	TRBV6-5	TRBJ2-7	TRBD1	TGTGCCAGCAGTTACAGGGACAGTATCCACGAGCAGTACTTC	CASSYRDSIHEQYF
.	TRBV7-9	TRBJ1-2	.	TGTGCCAGCACCCGCTCGGGGGCCGCCTATGGCTACACCTTC	CASTRSGAAYGYTF
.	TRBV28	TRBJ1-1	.	TGTGCCAGCAGTTTTGTTCTTCAGGGACGGGACACTGAAGCTTTCTTT	CASSFVLQGRDTEAFF
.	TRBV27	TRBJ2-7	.	TGTGCCAGCCTGGGGCTAAACCCAAGCGAGCAGTACTTC	CASLGLNPSEQYF
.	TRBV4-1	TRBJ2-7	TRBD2	TGCGCCAGCAGCCAAGAAGGGAGCTGGATAGCGGGAGTTGGCGAGCAGTACTTC	CASSQEGSWIAGVGEQYF
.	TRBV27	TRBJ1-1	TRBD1	TGTGCCAGCAGTTTAGGATCGACAGGGATGAACACTGAAGCTTTCTTT	CASSLGSTGMNTEAFF
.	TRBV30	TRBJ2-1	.	TGTGCCTGGAGCGATGGGACCAGATACAATGAGCAGTTCTTC	CAWSDGTRYNEQFF
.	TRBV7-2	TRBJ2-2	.	TGTGCCAGCAGCCCCAGGTGGCTAGACACCGGGGAGCTGTTTTTT	CASSPRWLDTGELFF
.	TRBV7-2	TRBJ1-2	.	TGTGCCAGCAGCTTGGGCGTTGGCACCCTCTATGGCTACACCTTC	CASSLGVGTLYGYTF
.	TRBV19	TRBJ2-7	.	TGTGCCAGTAGTATTGGGACAAGGACTACCAACGAGCAGTACTTC	CASSIGTRTTNEQYF
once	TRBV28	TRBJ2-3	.	TGTGCCAGCATGGGCGACACAGATACGCAGTATTTT	CASMGDTDTQYF
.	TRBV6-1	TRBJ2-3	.	TGTGCCAGCGAGGGCCCAGATACGCAGTATTTT	CASEGPDTQYF
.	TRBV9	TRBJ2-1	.	TGTGCCAGCAGCGTAGGTTATAAGGGCGGGACCCGGGTGGAGCAGTTCTTC	CASSVGYKGGTRVEQFF
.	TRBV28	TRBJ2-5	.	TGTGCCAGCAGTTTAGCGGTCCTAGTTCAAGAGACCCAGTACTTC	CASSLAVLVQETQYF
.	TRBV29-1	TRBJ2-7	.	TGCAGCGTTTGGGACCCGGTGGAGCAGTACTTC	CSVWDPVEQYF
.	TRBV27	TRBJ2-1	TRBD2	TGTGCCAGCAGCCCTAATGGACTAGCCTATACCTACAATGAGCAGTTCTTC	CASSPNGLAYTYNEQFF
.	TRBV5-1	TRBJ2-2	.	TGCGCCAGCAGCTCCGGCCTAGCGAAGAACACCGGGGAGCTGTTTTTT	CASSSGLAKNTGELFF
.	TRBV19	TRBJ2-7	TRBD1	TGTGCCAGTAGTATAGGGACAGGCGGTGACGCCTACGAGCAGTACTTC	CASSIGTGGDAYEQYF
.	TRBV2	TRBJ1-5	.	TGTGCCAGCACAAGGGTTTCTAATCAGCCCCAGCATTTT	CASTRVSNQPQHF
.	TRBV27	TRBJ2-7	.	TGTGCCAGCAGCCAACCCGGTGTTAGGCACGAGCAGTACTTC	CASSQPGVRHEQYF
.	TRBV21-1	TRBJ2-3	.	TGTGCCAGCCTTCCCGACAGGGGGCGAGCGGGAGACCACACAGATACGCAGTATTTT	CASLPDRGRAGDHTDTQYF
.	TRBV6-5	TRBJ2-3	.	TGTGCCAGCAGTTACGGGGATACGCAGTATTTT	CASSYGDTQYF
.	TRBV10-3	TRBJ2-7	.	TGTGCCATCAGTGAGTTAAAGACTTCCTACGAGCAGTACTTC	CAISELKTSYEQYF
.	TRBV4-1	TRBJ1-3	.	TGCGCCAGCAGCCAAGGGGCAGGGTTAGGAAACACCATATATTTT	CASSQGAGLGNTIYF
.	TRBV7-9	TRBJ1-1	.	TGTGCCAGCAGCTTATCGCTAGGCCACACTGAAGCTTTCTTT	CASSLSLGHTEAFF
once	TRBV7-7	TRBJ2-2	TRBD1	TGTGCTAGCAGCACCGGGACAGGAGGTCACACCGGGGAGCTGTTTTTT	CASSTGTGGHTGELFF
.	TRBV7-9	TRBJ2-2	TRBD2	TGTGCCAGCAGCTTATCTATTCAAGGCCTAGCGGACAACACCGGGGAGCTGTTTTTT	CASSLSIQGLADNTGELFF
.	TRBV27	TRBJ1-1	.	TGTGCCAGCATGATTGGGTCCGGAACTGAAGCTTTCTTT	CASMIGSGTEAFF